These 19 T cell receptor beta chains came from one sample sequenced in a study of blood T cells in healthy people across ages. Then a second PCR, running about 6 to 12 cycles, was carried out with a sample-barcoded 5' primer and a J-beta primer mix. TCRdb reanalysed the 5' RACE reads using MiXCR and keeps one entry per CDR3 protein. The profile covers approximately 800,000 distinct CDR3 sequences, with 35% to 60% appearing a single time and 15% to 20% taken by the ten largest. Sequenced input: blood. The source is a man aged 80 or over in good health.

The rearrangement joins TRBV10-3 to TRBJ2-7; D is possibly TRBD2 (6 bases). Looked up from germline, CDR1 is ENHRY and CDR2 is SYGVKD. This CDR3 region has 13 residues. The ends were cut back, 9 bases at V and 3 bases at J, with 15 bases in the middle. This CDR3 reads CAIGGTQSYEQYF. The CDR3 DNA follows: TGTGCCATTGGAGGGACGCAAAGCTACGAGCAGTACTTC.

The chain recombines TRBV20-1 with TRBJ2-7, with 8 bases identical to TRBD2. The CDR3 consists of 13 residues. J gave up 4 bases and V 6 bases, and 8 bases lay outside the gene matches. Germline values: CDR1 DFQATT, CDR2 SNEGSKA (reference sequence). CDR3 in amino acids: CSADGGGSYEQYF. The CDR3 region has the DNA TGCAGTGCCGACGGGGGGGGGTCTTACGAGCAGTACTTC.

This clonotype was recorded only once. The chain is built from TRBV6-2 or TRBV6-3 and TRBJ2-5, with D perhaps matching TRBD2 (6 bases). With the DNA end fitting TRBJ2-7 better, the J assignment may be wrong. The germline V gene has CDR1 MNHEY and CDR2 SVGEGT. The CDR3 length is 13 residues. In DNA form, the CDR3 reads TGTGCCAGCCACGGGACTCTGGGTTCCGAGCAGTACTTC. As protein: CASHGTLGSEQYF.

The chain employs TRBV18 and TRBJ1-2; D may be TRBD1 (5 bases). Trimming removed 2 bases at V and 4 bases at J, with 11 bases between. There are 14 residues in the CDR3. CDR1 and CDR2 (germline): KGHSH, LQKENI. DNA for the CDR3: TGTGCCAGCTCACCAGACAGCCAAGCCTATGGCTACACCTTC. Translated, it gives CASSPDSQAYGYTF.

The J gene is TRBJ2-7, the V gene TRBV6-4, with 7 bases aligning to TRBD1. Germline CDR1 MRHNA, CDR2 SNTAGT. The CDR3 has 14 amino acids. V trimming: 2 bases; J trimming: 4 bases; junction bases outside the gene matches: 5. CDR3 DNA sequence: TGTGCCAGCAGTGACCGCCGACAGGGTTACGAGCAGTACTTC. Its translation: CASSDRRQGYEQYF.

This clonotype was recorded many times. This chain joins TRBV30 and TRBJ2-1; TRBD2 might be the D (6 bases). From germline, CDR1 is GTSNPN and CDR2 SVGIG (reference sequence). Deletions cut 0 bases from V and 9 bases from J, with 12 bases between. The CDR3 runs to 13 residues. CDR3 DNA: TGTGCCTGGAGTGTTTCCACCGGGGGTGAGCAGTTCTTC. Translating gives CAWSVSTGGEQFF.

This chain links TRBV28 with TRBJ2-6; D not resolved. This CDR3 is built from 15 residues. Deletions cut 10 bases from V and 0 bases from J, with 13 bases between. Germline CDR1 is MDHEN and CDR2 is SYDVKM. This CDR3 is CATHLRDSGANVLTF. CDR3 sequence (DNA): TGTGCCACCCACCTTAGAGACTCTGGGGCCAACGTCCTGACTTTC.

In its sample, this clonotype was seen a few times. The J gene is TRBJ2-5, the V gene TRBV2, with 7 bases that match TRBD1. Germline V gene lookup returns CDR1 SNHLY and CDR2 FYNNEI. J gave up 4 bases and V 5 bases, and 10 bases lay outside the gene matches. This CDR3 comprises 15 residues. DNA of the CDR3: TGTGCCAGCAGTCTCCGGACAGGAGGAGGAGAGACCCAGTACTTC. It is translated as CASSLRTGGGETQYF.

The chain uses TRBV13 and TRBJ2-5; D tentatively reads TRBD1 or TRBD2 (6 bases each). The CDR3 has 15 amino acids. Trimming cost V 0 bases and J 4 bases, with 12 bases left between them. Germline V gene sequence: CDR1 PRHDT, CDR2 FYEKMQ (reference sequence). The CDR3 spells CASSLGLGGGETQYF. The DNA for the CDR3 is TGTGCCAGCAGCTTAGGCCTTGGAGGGGGAGAGACCCAGTACTTC.

In its sample, this clonotype was seen a few times. This rearrangement joins TRBV6-6 to TRBJ2-3, with D unclear. Germline V gene data show CDR1 as MNHNY and CDR2 as SVGAGI (reference sequence). The CDR3 contains 13 residues. Between the trimmed V and J ends, which lost 6 bases and 3 bases, there was a span of 10 bases. The CDR3 protein is CASSKSSTDTQYF. CDR3 nucleotide sequence: TGTGCCAGCAGCAAGAGTTCTACAGATACGCAGTATTTT.

The chain carries TRBV7-3 and TRBJ2-1; the D gene is possibly TRBD2 (6 bases). This CDR3 comprises 14 residues. Germline V gene lookup returns CDR1 SGHTA and CDR2 FQGTGA. V was clipped by 1 base and J by 9 bases, with 13 bases between them. CDR3 region: CASSLRAGLSEQFF. CDR3 sequence (DNA): TGTGCCAGCAGCTTAAGGGCGGGATTAAGTGAGCAGTTCTTC.

The rearrangement links TRBV20-1 to TRBJ1-4; D uncertain. The CDR3 length is 12 residues. Trimming shortened V by 3 bases and J by 1 base, and 3 bases separated the two germline ends. Germline lookup yields CDR1 DFQATT and CDR2 SNEGSKA (reference sequence). As DNA, the CDR3 is TGCAGTGCTAGGCTAACTAATGAAAAACTGTTTTTT. Protein: CSARLTNEKLFF.

The V call is TRBV12-3 or TRBV12-4, the J call TRBJ1-1; no firm D call. The CDR3 is 15 residues long. The V gene lost 1 base and the J gene lost 8 bases, with 17 bases spanning the gap. CDR3 DNA sequence: TGTGCCAGCAGTTTAGTGGGCCGAAAGCGTAGGGAAGCTTTCTTT. Residues: CASSLVGRKRREAFF.

This clonotype showed up just a few times. The chain links TRBV20-1 to TRBJ1-2, with D tentatively TRBD1 (5 bases). The CDR3 runs 15 residues. V lost 5 bases to trimming and J lost 1 base, with 17 bases between them. Per the germline V gene, CDR1 is DFQATT and CDR2 is SNEGSKA (reference sequence). CDR3 sequence reads: CSADNTGTDNYGYTF. The CDR3 region has the DNA TGCAGTGCTGATAACACCGGGACGGATAACTATGGCTACACCTTC.

V and J are TRBV14 and TRBJ2-3; TRBD2 aligns across 9 bases. This CDR3 has 15 amino acids. Germline-derived CDR1 and CDR2 are SGHDN and FVKESK. V lost 4 bases, J lost 4 bases, and 6 bases stayed unmatched. CDR3 DNA: TGTGCCAGCAGCCCCGATGCGGGAGGGCCAGATACGCAGTATTTT. It yields the protein CASSPDAGGPDTQYF.

This clonotype was seen once. This rearrangement joins TRBV7-6 to TRBJ2-4; D may match TRBD1 or TRBD2 (5 bases each). The DNA end lines up better with TRBJ2-7; the J call may be wrong. Germline CDR1 SGHVS, CDR2 FNYEAQ. The CDR3 covers 14 residues. CDR3 region: CASSPWDRTYEQYF. The CDR3 bases are TGTGCCAGCAGCCCTTGGGACCGAACCTACGAGCAGTACTTC.

This sequence joins TRBV7-9 and TRBJ1-6; 10 nucleotides agree with TRBD1. Germline CDR1 is SEHNR and CDR2 is FQNEAQ (reference sequence). The V gene end was trimmed by 5 bases and the J gene end by 11 bases; junction bases not matched to a gene: 12. The CDR3 covers 16 residues. The DNA of the CDR3 is TGTGCCAGCAGCCTTACGGACAGGGGGTACGAGGCACCCCTCCACTTT. It specifies CASSLTDRGYEAPLHF.

This chain joins TRBV5-1 and TRBJ2-5, with 10 bases that match TRBD1. V shed 3 bases and J 3 bases; nucleotides not matched to a gene: 5. CDR3 size: 15 residues. Looked up from germline, CDR1 is SGHRS and CDR2 is YFSETQ. The CDR3 sequence is CASSWNGQGEETQYF. CDR3 bases: TGCGCCAGCAGCTGGAATGGACAGGGGGAAGAGACCCAGTACTTC.

This clonotype is a singleton in its sample. The junction does not match germline at one end; this may be a read error. The chain carries TRBV9 and TRBJ2-3; 9 bases are shared with TRBD2. Germline V gives CDR1 SGDLS, CDR2 YYNGEE. CDR3 length: 15 amino acids. As DNA, the CDR3 is TGTGCCAGCGGCGTGACTAGCGGTAGCACTGATACGCAGTATTTT. Translation: CASGVTSGSTDTQYF.